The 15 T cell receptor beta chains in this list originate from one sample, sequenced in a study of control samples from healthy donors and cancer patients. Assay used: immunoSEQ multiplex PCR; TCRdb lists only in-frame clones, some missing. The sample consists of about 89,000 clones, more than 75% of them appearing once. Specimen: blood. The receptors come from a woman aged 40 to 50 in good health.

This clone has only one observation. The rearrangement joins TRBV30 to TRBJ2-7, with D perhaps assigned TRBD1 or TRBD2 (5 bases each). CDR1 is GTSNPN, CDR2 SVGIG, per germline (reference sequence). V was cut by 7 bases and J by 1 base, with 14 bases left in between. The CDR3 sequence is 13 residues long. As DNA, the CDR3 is TGTGCCTATACACTAGGGGATTCCTACGAGCAGTACTTC. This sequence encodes CAYTLGDSYEQYF. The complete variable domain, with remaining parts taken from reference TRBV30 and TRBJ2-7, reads SQTIHQWPATLVQPVGSPLSLECTVEGTSNPNLYWYRQAAGRGLQLLFYSVGIGQISSEVPQNLSASRPQDRQFILSSKKLLLSDSGFYLCAYTLGDSYEQYFGPGTRLTVT.

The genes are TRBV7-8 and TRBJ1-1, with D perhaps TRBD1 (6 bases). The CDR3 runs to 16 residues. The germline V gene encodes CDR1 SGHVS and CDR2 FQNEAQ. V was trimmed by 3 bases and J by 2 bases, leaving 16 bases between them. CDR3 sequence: CASSLGAGAKNTEAFF. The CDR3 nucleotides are TGTGCCAGCAGCTTGGGGGCGGGGGCGAAAAACACTGAAGCTTTCTTT.

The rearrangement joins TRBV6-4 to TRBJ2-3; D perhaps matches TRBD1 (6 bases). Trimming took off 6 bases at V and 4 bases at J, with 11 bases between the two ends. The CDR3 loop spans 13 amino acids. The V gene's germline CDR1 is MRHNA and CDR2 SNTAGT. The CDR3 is CASRPGVADTQYF. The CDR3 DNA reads TGTGCCAGCAGGCCAGGGGTGGCAGATACGCAGTATTTT.

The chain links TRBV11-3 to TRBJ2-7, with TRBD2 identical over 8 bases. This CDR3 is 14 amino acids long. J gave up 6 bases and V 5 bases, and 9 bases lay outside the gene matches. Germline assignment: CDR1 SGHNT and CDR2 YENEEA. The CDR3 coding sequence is TGTGCCAGCAGCCCGACCGGGGGGGTCGGCGAGCAGTACTTC. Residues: CASSPTGGVGEQYF. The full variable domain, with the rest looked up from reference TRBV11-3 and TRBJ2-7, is EAGVVQSPRYKIIEKKQPVAFWCNPISGHNTLYWYLQNLGQGPELLIRYENEEAVDDSQLPKDRFSAERLKGVDSTLKIQPAELGDSAVYLCASSPTGGVGEQYFGPGTRLTVT.

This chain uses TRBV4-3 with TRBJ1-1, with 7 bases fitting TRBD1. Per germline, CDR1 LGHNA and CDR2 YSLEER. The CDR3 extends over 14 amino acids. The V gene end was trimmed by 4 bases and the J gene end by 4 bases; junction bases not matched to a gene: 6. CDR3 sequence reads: CASSRNTGVTEAFF. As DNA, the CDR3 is TGCGCCAGCAGCCGAAACACAGGGGTCACTGAAGCTTTCTTT.

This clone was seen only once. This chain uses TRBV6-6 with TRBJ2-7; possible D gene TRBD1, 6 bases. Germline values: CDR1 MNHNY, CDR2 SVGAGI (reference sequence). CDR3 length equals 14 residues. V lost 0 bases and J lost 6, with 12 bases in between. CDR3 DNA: TGTGCCAGCAGTTACTCGCAGGGGCGCTTCGAGCAGTACTTC. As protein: CASSYSQGRFEQYF.

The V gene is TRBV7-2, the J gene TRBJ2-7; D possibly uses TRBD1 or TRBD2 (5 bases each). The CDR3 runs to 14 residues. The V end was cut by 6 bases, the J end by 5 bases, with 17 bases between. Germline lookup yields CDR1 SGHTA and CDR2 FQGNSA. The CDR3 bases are TGTGCCAGCAGTTTTCGTCGGGACGGGGACGAGCAGTACTTC. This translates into CASSFRRDGDEQYF.

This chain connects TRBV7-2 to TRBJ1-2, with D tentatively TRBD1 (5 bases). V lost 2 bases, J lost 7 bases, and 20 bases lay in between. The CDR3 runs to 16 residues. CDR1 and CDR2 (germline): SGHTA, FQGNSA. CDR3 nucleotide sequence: TGTGCCAGCAGCTTAAATCCCAGTGCGAGGGGAAGTGGCTACACCTTC. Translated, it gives CASSLNPSARGSGYTF.

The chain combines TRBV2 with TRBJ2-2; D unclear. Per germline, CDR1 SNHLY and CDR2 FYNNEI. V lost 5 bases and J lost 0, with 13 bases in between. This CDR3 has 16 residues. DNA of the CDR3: TGTGCCAGCAGTTCTGGCCCTACGGCGAACACCGGGGAGCTGTTTTTT. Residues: CASSSGPTANTGELFF.

DNA of the CDR3: TGTGCCTCCAAGTGGGGGTTATATAATTCACCCCTCCACTTT. Translated, it gives CASKWGLYNSPLHF. This chain links TRBV30 with TRBJ1-6, with D perhaps TRBD1 (5 bases). The CDR3 has 14 residues. The ends were cut back, 7 bases at V and 4 bases at J, with 14 bases in the middle. CDR1 is GTSNPN and CDR2 is SVGIG in the germline V gene (reference sequence). Drawing the rest from reference TRBV30 and TRBJ1-6, the complete variable domain is SQTIHQWPATLVQPVGSPLSLECTVEGTSNPNLYWYRQAAGRGLQLLFYSVGIGQISSEVPQNLSASRPQDRQFILSSKKLLLSDSGFYLCASKWGLYNSPLHFGNGTRLTVT.

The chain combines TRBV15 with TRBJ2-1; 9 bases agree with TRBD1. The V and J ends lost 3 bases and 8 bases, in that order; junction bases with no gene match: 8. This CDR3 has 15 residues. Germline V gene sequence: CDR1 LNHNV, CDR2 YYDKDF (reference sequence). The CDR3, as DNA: TGTGCCACCAGCAGTGGGGACAGGGTGTTGTATGAGCAGTTCTTC. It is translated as CATSSGDRVLYEQFF.

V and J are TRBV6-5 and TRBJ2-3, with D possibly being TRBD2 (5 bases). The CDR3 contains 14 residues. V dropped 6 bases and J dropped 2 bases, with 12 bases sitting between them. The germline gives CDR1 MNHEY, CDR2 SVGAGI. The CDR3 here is CASRLGVNTDTQYF. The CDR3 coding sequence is TGTGCCAGCAGGCTCGGGGTCAACACAGATACGCAGTATTTT.

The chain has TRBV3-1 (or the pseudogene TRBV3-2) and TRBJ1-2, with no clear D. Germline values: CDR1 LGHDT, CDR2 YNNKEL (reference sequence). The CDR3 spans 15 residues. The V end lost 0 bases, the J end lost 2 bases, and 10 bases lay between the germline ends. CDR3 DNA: TGTGCCAGCAGCCAAGATGATTCGGGGAACTATGGCTACACCTTC. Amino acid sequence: CASSQDDSGNYGYTF.

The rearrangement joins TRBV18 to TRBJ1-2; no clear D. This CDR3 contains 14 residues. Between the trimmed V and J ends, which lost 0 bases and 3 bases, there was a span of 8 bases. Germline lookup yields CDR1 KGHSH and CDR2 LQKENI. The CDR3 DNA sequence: TGTGCCAGCTCACCACCAAACAGTTACTATGGCTACACCTTC. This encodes CASSPPNSYYGYTF.

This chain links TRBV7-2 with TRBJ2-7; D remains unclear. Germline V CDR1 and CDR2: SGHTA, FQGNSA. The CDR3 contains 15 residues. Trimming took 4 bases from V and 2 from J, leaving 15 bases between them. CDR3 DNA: TGTGCCAGCAGCTCAAGGGCAGGTCCAGCCTACGAGCAGTACTTC. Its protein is CASSSRAGPAYEQYF.